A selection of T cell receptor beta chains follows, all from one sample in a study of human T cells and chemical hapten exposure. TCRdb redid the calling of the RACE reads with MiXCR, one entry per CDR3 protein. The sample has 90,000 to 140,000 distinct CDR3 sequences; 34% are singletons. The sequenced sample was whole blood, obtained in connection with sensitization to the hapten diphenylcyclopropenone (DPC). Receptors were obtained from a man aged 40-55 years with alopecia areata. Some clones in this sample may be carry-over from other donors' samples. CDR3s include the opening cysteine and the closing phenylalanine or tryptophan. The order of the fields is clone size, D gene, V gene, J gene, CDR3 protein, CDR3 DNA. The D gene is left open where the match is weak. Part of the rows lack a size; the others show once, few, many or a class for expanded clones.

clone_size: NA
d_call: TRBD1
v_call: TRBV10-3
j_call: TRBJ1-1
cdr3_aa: CAIHRDRSTEAFF
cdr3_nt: TGTGCCATTCACCGGGACAGGAGCACTGAAGCTTTCTTT

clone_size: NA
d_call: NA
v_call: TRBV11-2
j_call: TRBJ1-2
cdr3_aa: CASRDNTNYGYTF
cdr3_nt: TGTGCCAGCAGGGACAATACTAACTATGGCTACACCTTC

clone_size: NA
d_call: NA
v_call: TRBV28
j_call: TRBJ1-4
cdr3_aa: CASTTAGATNEKLFF
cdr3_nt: TGTGCCAGCACCACAGCGGGGGCAACTAATGAAAAACTGTTTTTT

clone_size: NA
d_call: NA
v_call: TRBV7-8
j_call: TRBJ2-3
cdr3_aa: CASSSAPVVTDTQYF
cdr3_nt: TGTGCCAGCAGCTCCGCCCCGGTGGTCACAGATACGCAGTATTTT

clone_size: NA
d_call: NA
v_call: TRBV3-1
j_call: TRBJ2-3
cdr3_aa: CASSQVNLDTQYF
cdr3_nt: TGTGCCAGCAGCCAAGTAAATCTGGATACGCAGTATTTT

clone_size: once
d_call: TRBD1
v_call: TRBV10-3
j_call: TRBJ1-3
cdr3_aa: CAISESGRDRSGNTIYF
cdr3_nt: TGTGCCATCAGTGAGTCTGGTCGGGACAGAAGTGGAAACACCATATATTTT

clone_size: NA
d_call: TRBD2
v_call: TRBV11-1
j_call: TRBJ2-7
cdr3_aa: CASSLAGRAYEQYF
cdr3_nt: TGTGCCAGCAGCCTAGCGGGTCGAGCCTACGAGCAGTACTTC

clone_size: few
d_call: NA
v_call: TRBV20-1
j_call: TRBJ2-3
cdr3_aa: CSASAMGTGNTDTQYF
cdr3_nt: TGCAGTGCCAGTGCAATGGGGACTGGAAACACAGATACGCAGTATTTT

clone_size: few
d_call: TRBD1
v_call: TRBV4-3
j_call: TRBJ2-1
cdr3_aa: CASSQGGQGVYEQFF
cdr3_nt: TGCGCCAGCAGCCAAGGCGGACAGGGGGTCTATGAGCAGTTCTTC

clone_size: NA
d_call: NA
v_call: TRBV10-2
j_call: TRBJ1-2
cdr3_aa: CASSSGTSYGYTF
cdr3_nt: TGCGCCAGCAGCTCCGGGACTAGCTATGGCTACACCTTC

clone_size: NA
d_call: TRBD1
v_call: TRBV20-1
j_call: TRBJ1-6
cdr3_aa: CSARGQGGSSYNSPLHF
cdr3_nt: TGCAGTGCTAGGGGACAGGGTGGGAGCTCCTATAATTCACCCCTCCACTTT

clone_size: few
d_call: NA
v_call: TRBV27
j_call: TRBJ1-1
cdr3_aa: CASTRTPLNTEAFF
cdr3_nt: TGTGCCAGCACCCGAACACCCCTGAACACTGAAGCTTTCTTT

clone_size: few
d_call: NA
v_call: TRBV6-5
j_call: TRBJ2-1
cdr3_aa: CASSTPNEQFF
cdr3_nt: TGTGCCAGCAGTACCCCCAATGAGCAGTTCTTC

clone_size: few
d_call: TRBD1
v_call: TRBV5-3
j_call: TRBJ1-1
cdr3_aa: CARSLVDHTFQGGRRTEAFF
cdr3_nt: TGTGCCAGAAGCTTAGTTGACCATACCTTTCAGGGGGGAAGAAGAACTGAAGCTTTCTTT

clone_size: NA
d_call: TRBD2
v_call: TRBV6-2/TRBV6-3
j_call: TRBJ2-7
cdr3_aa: CASSYGTSGVSYEQYF
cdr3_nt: TGTGCCAGCAGTTACGGAACTAGCGGGGTCTCCTACGAGCAGTACTTC

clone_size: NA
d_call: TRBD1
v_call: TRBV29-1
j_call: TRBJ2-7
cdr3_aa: CSVEDPVGQGMWEQYF
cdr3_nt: TGCAGCGTTGAAGACCCGGTCGGACAGGGTATGTGGGAGCAGTACTTC

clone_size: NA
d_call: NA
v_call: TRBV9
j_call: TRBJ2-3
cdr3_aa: CASSTAAGLVDTQYF
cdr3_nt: TGTGCCAGCAGCACGGCCGCTGGTTTAGTAGATACGCAGTATTTT

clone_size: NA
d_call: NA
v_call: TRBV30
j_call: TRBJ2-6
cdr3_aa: CAWSSKTWANVLTF
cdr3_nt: TGTGCCTGGAGTAGCAAGACTTGGGCCAACGTCCTGACTTTC

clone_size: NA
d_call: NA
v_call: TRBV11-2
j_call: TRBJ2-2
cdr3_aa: CASTVTGGGGELFF
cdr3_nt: TGTGCCAGCACCGTAACCGGAGGTGGGGGGGAGCTGTTTTTT

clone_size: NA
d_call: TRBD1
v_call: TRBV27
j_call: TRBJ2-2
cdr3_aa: CASGDRAVTGELFF
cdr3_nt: TGTGCCAGCGGGGACAGGGCGGTCACCGGGGAGCTGTTTTTT

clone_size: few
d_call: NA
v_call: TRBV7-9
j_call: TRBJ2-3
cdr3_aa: CASSLRGAGDTQYF
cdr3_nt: TGTGCCAGCAGCTTAAGAGGGGCCGGAGATACGCAGTATTTT

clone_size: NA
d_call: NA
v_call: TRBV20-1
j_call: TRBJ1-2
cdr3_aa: CSALSRDLMSGYTF
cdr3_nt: TGCAGTGCTTTGTCCCGGGACCTGATGAGTGGCTACACCTTC

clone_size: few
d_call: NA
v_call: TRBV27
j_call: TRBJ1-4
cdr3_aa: CASSSGGRDNEKLFF
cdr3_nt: TGTGCCAGCAGTTCAGGAGGCAGGGATAATGAAAAACTGTTTTTT

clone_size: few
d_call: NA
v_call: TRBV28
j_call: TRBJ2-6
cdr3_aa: CASREGGRMTGANVLTF
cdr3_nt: TGTGCCAGCAGAGAGGGGGGACGGATGACTGGGGCCAACGTCCTGACTTTC

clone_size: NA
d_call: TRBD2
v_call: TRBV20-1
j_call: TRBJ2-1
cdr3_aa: CSARMASGYNEQFF
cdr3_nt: TGCAGTGCTAGGATGGCTAGCGGATACAATGAGCAGTTCTTC

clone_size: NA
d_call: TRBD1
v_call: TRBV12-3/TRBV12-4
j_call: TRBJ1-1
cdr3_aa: CASSVRTGRTEAFF
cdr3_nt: TGTGCCAGCAGTGTACGGACAGGGCGGACTGAAGCTTTCTTT

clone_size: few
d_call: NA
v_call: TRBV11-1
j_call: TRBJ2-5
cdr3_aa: CASSLILAGQETQYF
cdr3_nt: TGTGCCAGCAGCTTAATCCTAGCAGGACAAGAGACCCAGTACTTC

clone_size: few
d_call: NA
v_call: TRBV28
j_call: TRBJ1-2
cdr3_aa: CASSSPRASYGYTF
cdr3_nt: TGTGCCAGCAGTTCCCCCCGGGCGAGCTATGGCTACACCTTC

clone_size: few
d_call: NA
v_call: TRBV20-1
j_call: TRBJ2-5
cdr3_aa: CSARSFGTYRETQYF
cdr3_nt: TGCAGTGCTAGATCTTTCGGGACTTACCGAGAGACCCAGTACTTC

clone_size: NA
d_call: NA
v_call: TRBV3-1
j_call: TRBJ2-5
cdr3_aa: CASSPAGKETQYF
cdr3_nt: TGTGCCAGCAGCCCCGCCGGGAAAGAGACCCAGTACTTC

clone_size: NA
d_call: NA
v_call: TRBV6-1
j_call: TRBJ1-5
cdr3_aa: CASSAPGEDVWGQPQHF
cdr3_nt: TGTGCCAGCAGTGCCCCGGGAGAGGACGTTTGGGGGCAGCCCCAGCATTTT

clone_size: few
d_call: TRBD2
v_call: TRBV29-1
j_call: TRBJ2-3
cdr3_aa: CSVESGRGDTQYF
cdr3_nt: TGCAGCGTTGAGAGCGGGAGGGGGGATACGCAGTATTTT

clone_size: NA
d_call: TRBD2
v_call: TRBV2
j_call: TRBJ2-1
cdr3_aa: CASSDGTGGTYNEQFF
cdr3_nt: TGTGCCAGCAGTGACGGGACCGGGGGGACCTACAATGAGCAGTTCTTC

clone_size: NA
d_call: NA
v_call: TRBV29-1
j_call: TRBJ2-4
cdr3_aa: CSVEGLVQEGAKNIQYF
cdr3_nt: TGCAGCGTTGAAGGGCTGGTTCAAGAGGGAGCCAAAAACATTCAGTACTTC

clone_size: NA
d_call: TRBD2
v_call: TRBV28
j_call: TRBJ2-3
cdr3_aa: CASRSLAGVVDTQYF
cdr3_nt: TGTGCCAGCAGGTCGTTAGCGGGAGTGGTAGATACGCAGTATTTT